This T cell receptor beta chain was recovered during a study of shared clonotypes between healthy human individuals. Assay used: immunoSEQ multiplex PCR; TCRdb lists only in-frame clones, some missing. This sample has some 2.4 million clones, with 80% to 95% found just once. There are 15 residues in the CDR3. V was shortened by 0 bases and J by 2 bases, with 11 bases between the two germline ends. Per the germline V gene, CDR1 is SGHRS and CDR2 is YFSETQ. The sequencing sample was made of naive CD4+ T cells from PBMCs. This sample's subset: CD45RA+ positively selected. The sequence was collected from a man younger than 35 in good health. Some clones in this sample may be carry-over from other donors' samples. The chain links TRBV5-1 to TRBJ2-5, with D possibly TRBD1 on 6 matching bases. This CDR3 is CASSLAGQTQETQYF. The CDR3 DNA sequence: TGCGCCAGCAGCTTGGCCGGACAGACGCAAGAGACCCAGTACTTC.